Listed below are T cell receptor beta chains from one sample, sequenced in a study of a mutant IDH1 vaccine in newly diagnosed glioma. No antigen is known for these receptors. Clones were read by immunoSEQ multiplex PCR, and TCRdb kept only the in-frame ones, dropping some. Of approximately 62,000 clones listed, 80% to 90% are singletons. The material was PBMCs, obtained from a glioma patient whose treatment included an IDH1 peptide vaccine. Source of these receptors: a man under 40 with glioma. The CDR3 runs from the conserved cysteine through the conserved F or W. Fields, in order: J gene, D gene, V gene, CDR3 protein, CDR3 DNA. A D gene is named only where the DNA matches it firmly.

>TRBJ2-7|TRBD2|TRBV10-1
CASSGTSGGAYEQYF
TGCGCCAGCAGCGGGACTAGCGGGGGGGCGTACGAGCAGTACTTC
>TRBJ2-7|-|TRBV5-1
CASTHDNIGEQYF
TGCGCCAGCACCCATGACAATATAGGGGAGCAGTACTTC
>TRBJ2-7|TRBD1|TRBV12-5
CASGFTGTEYEQYF
TGTGCTAGTGGTTTCACCGGGACAGAGTACGAGCAGTACTTC
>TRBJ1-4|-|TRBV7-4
CASSPPGGGQGGEKLFF
TGTGCCAGCAGCCCCCCTGGGGGGGGGCAGGGTGGAGAAAAACTGTTTTTT
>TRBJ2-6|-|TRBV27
CASSLSRVANVLTF
TGTGCCAGCAGTTTAAGCAGGGTGGCCAACGTCCTGACTTTC
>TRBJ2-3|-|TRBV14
CASSQAPSLADTQYF
TGTGCCAGCAGCCAAGCGCCTAGCCTTGCAGATACGCAGTATTTT
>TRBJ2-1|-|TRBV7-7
CASSSQGLSSYNEQFF
TGTGCCAGCAGCAGCCAGGGGTTAAGCTCCTACAATGAGCAGTTCTTC
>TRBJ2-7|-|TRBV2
CASGRGLSYEQYF
TGTGCCAGCGGGCGGGGTCTCTCCTACGAGCAGTACTTC
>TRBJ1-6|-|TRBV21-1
CASSFYLTRTSPLHF
TGTGCCAGCAGCTTTTACTTGACGAGGACCTCACCCCTCCACTTT
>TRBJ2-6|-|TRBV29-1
CSVEGRGSSGANVLTF
TGCAGCGTTGAAGGGCGGGGCAGCTCTGGGGCCAACGTCCTGACTTTC
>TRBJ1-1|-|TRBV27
CASSLVQGTEAFF
TGTGCCAGCAGTTTAGTCCAGGGGACTGAAGCTTTCTTT
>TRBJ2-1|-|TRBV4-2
CASSQEGGGLFF
TGTGCCAGCAGCCAAGAAGGGGGGGGCTTGTTCTTC
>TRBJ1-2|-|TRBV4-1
CASSQDTYGTQGLYGYTF
TGCGCCAGCAGCCAAGATACTTACGGGACGCAGGGGCTCTATGGCTACACCTTC